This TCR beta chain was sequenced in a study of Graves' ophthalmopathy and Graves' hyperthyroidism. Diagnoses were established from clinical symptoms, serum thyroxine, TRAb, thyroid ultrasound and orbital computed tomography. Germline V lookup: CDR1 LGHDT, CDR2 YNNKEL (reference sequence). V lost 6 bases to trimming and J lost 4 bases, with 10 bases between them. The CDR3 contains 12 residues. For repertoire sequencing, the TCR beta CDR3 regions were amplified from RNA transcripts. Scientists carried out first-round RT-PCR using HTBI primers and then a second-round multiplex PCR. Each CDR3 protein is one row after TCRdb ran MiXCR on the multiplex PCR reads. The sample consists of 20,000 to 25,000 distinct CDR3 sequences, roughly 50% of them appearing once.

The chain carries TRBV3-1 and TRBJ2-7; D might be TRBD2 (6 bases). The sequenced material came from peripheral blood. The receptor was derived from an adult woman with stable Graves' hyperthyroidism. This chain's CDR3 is CASSQTRYEQYF. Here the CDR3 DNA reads TGTGCCAGCAGTCAGACTAGGTACGAGCAGTACTTC.